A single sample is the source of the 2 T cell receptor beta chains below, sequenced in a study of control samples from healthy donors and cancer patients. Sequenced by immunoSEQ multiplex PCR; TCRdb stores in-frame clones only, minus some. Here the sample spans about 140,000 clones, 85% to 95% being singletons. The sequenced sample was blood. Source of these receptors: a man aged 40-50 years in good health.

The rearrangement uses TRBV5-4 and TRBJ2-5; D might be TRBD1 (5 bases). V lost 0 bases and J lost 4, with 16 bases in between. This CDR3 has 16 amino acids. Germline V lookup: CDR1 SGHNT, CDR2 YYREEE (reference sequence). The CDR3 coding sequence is TGTGCCAGCAGCTTGGGGGGCAGAGTTATACCAGAGACCCAGTACTTC. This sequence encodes CASSLGGRVIPETQYF.

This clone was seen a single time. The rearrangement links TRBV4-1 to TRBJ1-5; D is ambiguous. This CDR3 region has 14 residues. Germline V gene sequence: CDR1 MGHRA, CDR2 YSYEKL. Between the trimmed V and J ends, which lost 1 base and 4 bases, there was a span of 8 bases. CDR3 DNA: TGCGCCAGCAGCCAAGCCGGTTCTAATCAGCCCCAGCATTTT. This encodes CASSQAGSNQPQHF.